Below, 17 T cell receptor beta chains from the same sample are listed, as sequenced in a study of blood T cell repertoires in COVID-19. Here immunoSEQ multiplex PCR was the method, and the copy in TCRdb shows in-frame clones only, minus some. This table holds 350,000 to 400,000 clones, roughly 92% found once. Sequencing used PBMCs or T cells enriched from blood (not recorded which). All receptors come from a woman in her thirties or forties who had been exposed to COVID-19.

J is TRBJ2-3 and V is TRBV7-9; TRBD1 matches at 7 bases. The ends lost 5 bases at V and 7 bases at J; junction bases unmatched: 3. CDR3 length: 12 amino acids. CDR1 is SEHNR and CDR2 is FQNEAQ in the germline V gene (reference sequence). CDR3 loop: CASSQGQYTQYF. CDR3 bases: TGTGCCAGCAGCCAGGGACAGTATACGCAGTATTTT.

Here the CDR3 DNA reads TGTGCCAGCAGCCCCTTCCTAACAGGGGGTCCCCTCCTCTATGGCTACACCTTC. Amino acid sequence: CASSPFLTGGPLLYGYTF. V gene TRBV7-9 combines with J gene TRBJ1-2; 8 bases line up with TRBD1. This CDR3 has 18 amino acids. CDR1 SEHNR and CDR2 FQNEAQ come from the germline V gene (reference sequence). The V and J ends lost 5 bases and 4 bases, in that order; junction bases with no gene match: 18.

The V and J genes are TRBV7-8 and TRBJ1-5; possibly TRBD1 for D (5 bases). V was cut by 2 bases and J by 5 bases, with 10 bases left in between. The CDR3 contains 14 residues. Germline CDR1 and CDR2: SGHVS and FQNEAQ. The CDR3 region is CASSLQGLDQPQHF. The CDR3 DNA sequence: TGTGCCAGCAGCTTACAGGGTCTAGATCAGCCCCAGCATTTT.

This chain links TRBV5-1 with TRBJ1-1, with TRBD1 matching over 9 bases. The CDR3 sequence is 17 residues long. V trimming: 4 bases; J trimming: 1 base; junction bases outside the gene matches: 11. Germline lookup yields CDR1 SGHRS and CDR2 YFSETQ. The CDR3 sequence: CASSPIRDRDPNTEAFF. Here the CDR3 DNA reads TGCGCCAGCAGCCCGATTCGGGACAGGGATCCGAACACTGAAGCTTTCTTT. The whole variable domain, filled in from reference TRBV5-1 and TRBJ1-1, reads KAGVTQTPRYLIKTRGQQVTLSCSPISGHRSVSWYQQTPGQGLQFLFEYFSETQRNKGNFPGRFSGRQFSNSRSEMNVSTLELGDSALYLCASSPIRDRDPNTEAFFGQGTRLTVV.

The rearrangement joins TRBV30 to TRBJ1-6; no clear D gene. CDR1 is GTSNPN and CDR2 is SVGIG in the germline V gene (reference sequence). The CDR3 totals 15 residues. V was shortened by 7 bases and J by 0 bases, with 13 bases between the two germline ends. As DNA, the CDR3 is TGTGCCTCCGATCGAGGGAGCTCCTATAATTCACCCCTCCACTTT. Protein product: CASDRGSSYNSPLHF.

This sequence joins TRBV6-5 and TRBJ1-2, with D perhaps matching TRBD1 (6 bases). V was cut by 5 bases and J by 0 bases, with 13 bases left in between. From germline, CDR1 is MNHEY and CDR2 SVGAGI. The CDR3 has 15 amino acids. CDR3 region: CASSTTTGTNYGYTF. The CDR3 nucleotides read TGTGCCAGCAGTACAACGACAGGAACTAACTATGGCTACACCTTC.

The rearrangement links TRBV24-1 to TRBJ2-1; 13 positions match TRBD2. CDR1 KGHDR and CDR2 SFDVKD come from the germline V gene. CDR3 length: 19 residues. The trim removed 4 bases at V and 2 bases at J, leaving 10 bases unmatched. This CDR3 is CATSDTSRTSGSAYNEQFF. CDR3 nucleotides: TGTGCCACCAGTGACACCTCCCGGACTAGCGGGAGCGCCTACAATGAGCAGTTCTTC.

The rearrangement links TRBV2 to TRBJ2-3, with 8 bases identical to TRBD1. The J segment lost 3 bases and the V segment lost 4 bases, leaving 9 bases of the junction unmatched. This CDR3 contains 16 residues. Germline assignment: CDR1 SNHLY and CDR2 FYNNEI. The CDR3 protein is CASSVGAGGRTDTQYF. The CDR3 DNA is TGTGCCAGCAGTGTTGGGGCAGGGGGCCGGACAGATACGCAGTATTTT.

CDR3 nucleotide sequence: TGTGCCAGCAGTGAAGAAAGCCCCTATGTCGGAAACACCATATATTTT. Protein sequence: CASSEESPYVGNTIYF. This sequence joins TRBV2 and TRBJ1-3; no reliable D call. From germline, CDR1 is SNHLY and CDR2 FYNNEI. This CDR3 is 16 amino acids long. V lost 1 base to trimming and J lost 4 bases, with 14 bases between them.

This clone appeared once. The gene calls are TRBV2 and TRBJ2-1; D not resolved. In germline, CDR1 is SNHLY, CDR2 FYNNEI. This CDR3 has 16 amino acids. V was shortened by 4 bases and J by 10 bases, with 23 bases between the two germline ends. CDR3: CASSASFIQLNGEQFF. The CDR3 DNA sequence: TGTGCCAGCAGTGCCTCCTTTATACAATTAAACGGGGAGCAGTTCTTC.

The V gene is TRBV7-9, the J gene TRBJ2-6, with D tentatively TRBD1 (6 bases). The germline V gene encodes CDR1 SEHNR and CDR2 FQNEAQ (reference sequence). This CDR3 is built from 15 residues. V lost 1 base and J lost 3, with 7 bases in between. The CDR3 is CASSLVRGGANVLTF. In DNA, the CDR3 is TGTGCCAGCAGCTTAGTCAGGGGTGGGGCCAACGTCCTGACTTTC.

V and J are TRBV12-3 or TRBV12-4 and TRBJ2-1; the match to TRBD2 covers 7 bases. The CDR3 consists of 11 residues. The V segment lost 6 bases and the J segment 10 bases; nucleotides outside the gene matches: 3. The CDR3 here is CASRGLGEQFF. The CDR3 bases are TGTGCCAGCAGAGGACTAGGAGAGCAGTTCTTC.

The chain is built from TRBV7-2 and TRBJ2-5, with 9 bases lining up with TRBD1. The V gene end was trimmed by 4 bases and the J gene end by 4 bases; junction bases not matched to a gene: 13. This CDR3 has 17 residues. Germline V gives CDR1 SGHTA, CDR2 FQGNSA. In DNA form, the CDR3 reads TGTGCCAGCAGCTACAGAGTCCCGGGACAGGGTAGAGAGACCCAGTACTTC. Amino acid sequence: CASSYRVPGQGRETQYF. The complete variable domain, with remaining parts taken from reference TRBV7-2 and TRBJ2-5, reads GAGVSQSPSNKVTEKGKDVELRCDPISGHTALYWYRQSLGQGLEFLIYFQGNSAPDKSGLPSDRFSAERTGGSVSTLTIQRTQQEDSAVYLCASSYRVPGQGRETQYFGPGTRLLVL.

The CDR3 bases are TGTGCCAGCAGCCAAGATATCAGGTTCCTAGCGGGAGGGTCGGATGAGCAGTTCTTC. It translates to CASSQDIRFLAGGSDEQFF. The chain joins TRBV14 to TRBJ2-1; 12 bases align to TRBD2. V trimming: 0 bases; J trimming: 8 bases; junction bases outside the gene matches: 14. The germline V gene has CDR1 SGHDN and CDR2 FVKESK. The CDR3 has 19 amino acids.

The DNA for the CDR3 is TGTGCCAGCAGCTTTCTTTACGAGCAGTACTTC. Its translation: CASSFLYEQYF. The chain couples TRBV25-1 to TRBJ2-7; no reliable D call. V was shortened by 6 bases and J by 4 bases, with 7 bases between the two germline ends. CDR1 MGHDK and CDR2 SYGVNS come from the germline V gene. The CDR3 sequence is 11 residues long.

This chain uses TRBV7-8 with TRBJ2-6, with D possibly being TRBD2 (5 bases). This CDR3 has 17 amino acids. Trimming left V 7 bases short and J 0 bases short, with 16 bases between. CDR1 and CDR2 (germline): SGHVS, FQNEAQ. The CDR3 DNA sequence: TGTGCCAGCACCGCGGGCTCAATTGTCTCTGGGGCCAACGTCCTGACTTTC. Translated, it gives CASTAGSIVSGANVLTF.

The chain has TRBV11-2 and TRBJ2-1, with 7 bases aligning to TRBD2. This CDR3 contains 15 residues. Germline assignment: CDR1 SGHAT and CDR2 FQNNGV. J gave up 8 bases and V 6 bases, and 13 bases lay outside the gene matches. The CDR3 sequence: CASRDWGGKFDEQFF. CDR3 in DNA: TGTGCCAGCAGAGACTGGGGGGGTAAATTCGATGAGCAGTTCTTC.